This T cell receptor (beta chain) was observed in a study of T-cell reconstitution after alpha-beta-depleted transplantation in children. Study-wide points: Several hundred expanded graft clones reportedly supplied alpha-beta T cells about two months after transplant.

Unique molecular identifiers were incorporated into the prepared TCRbeta library. TCRdb redid the calling of the PCR reads with MiXCR, one entry per CDR3 protein. The table records more than 400,000 distinct CDR3 sequences, about an eighth of them present only once. This clonotype was detected a few times. Its antigen is as yet unknown. The CDR3 runs to 17 residues. V lost 0 bases to trimming and J lost 4 bases; unmatched junction nucleotides: 9. The germline V gene encodes CDR1 DFQATT and CDR2 SNEGSKA (reference sequence). The starting material was PBMCs, mostly from graft donor cells, obtained 180 days after TCRalphabeta/CD19-depleted stem cell transplant. V gene TRBV20-1 combines with J gene TRBJ2-5; TRBD1 agrees at 12 bases. The TCR originated in a female patient aged 2-9 years who had a stem cell transplant for aplastic anemia, so the T cells may come from the graft donor. CDR3 nucleotide sequence: TGCAGTGCTAGAGATGTTCGGGACAGGGGGCGCAGAGAGACCCAGTACTTC. Its translation is CSARDVRDRGRRETQYF.